One and the same sample provided the 31 T cell receptor beta chains below, sequenced in a study of blood T cell repertoires in COVID-19. Clones were read by immunoSEQ multiplex PCR, and TCRdb kept only the in-frame ones, dropping some. The data contain some 210,000 clones, 70% to 90% of them singletons. Sequencing was carried out using peripheral blood. The receptor source for this set is a woman aged 40 to 49 who had recovered from COVID-19.

V usage is TRBV6-5 and J usage is TRBJ2-7; TRBD2 might be the D (6 bases). From germline, CDR1 is MNHEY and CDR2 SVGAGI. The CDR3 extends over 15 amino acids. Trimming pared 2 bases from V and 5 bases from J, leaving 16 bases between. The CDR3 loop is CASSYEGHRRDEQYF. As DNA, the CDR3 is TGTGCCAGCAGTTACGAAGGACACCGGAGGGACGAGCAGTACTTC.

The chain has TRBV6-2 or TRBV6-3 and TRBJ2-7; 8 nucleotides agree with TRBD2. The J segment lost 2 bases and the V segment lost 2 bases, leaving 11 bases of the junction unmatched. Germline-derived CDR1 and CDR2 are MNHEY and SVGEGT. The CDR3 is 17 residues long. CDR3 sequence: CASSYRESSGSPYEQYF. The CDR3 nucleotides are TGTGCCAGCAGTTACCGCGAATCGAGCGGGAGCCCCTACGAGCAGTACTTC.

This sequence joins TRBV5-1 and TRBJ2-7, with TRBD2 as a possible D gene (5 bases). V gave up 3 bases and J gave up 3 bases, with 16 bases separating them. The CDR3 sequence is 15 residues long. Germline CDR1 reads SGHRS; CDR2 reads YFSETQ. The CDR3 is CASSSSWTSDYEQYF. As DNA, the CDR3 is TGCGCCAGCAGCTCCTCCTGGACTTCCGACTACGAGCAGTACTTC.

This chain connects TRBV27 to TRBJ2-1, with D perhaps TRBD1 (6 bases). Germline V gene lookup returns CDR1 MNHEY and CDR2 SMNVEV (reference sequence). The CDR3 spans 15 residues. Trimming took off 5 bases at V and 4 bases at J, with 15 bases between the two ends. CDR3 bases: TGTGCCAGCAGTCCGGGCAGGGGTCAGTACAATGAGCAGTTCTTC. It encodes CASSPGRGQYNEQFF.

DNA of the CDR3: TGCGCCAGCAGCTTGGCTGCAGGCCCCTACGAGCAGTACTTC. As protein: CASSLAAGPYEQYF. The V gene is TRBV5-1, the J gene TRBJ2-7; D unclear. CDR1 and CDR2 from the germline V gene are SGHRS and YFSETQ. CDR3 length: 14 amino acids. V was cut by 0 bases and J by 2 bases, with 9 bases left in between.

V and J are TRBV4-2 and TRBJ2-1, with TRBD1 as a possible D gene (5 bases). CDR1 is LGHNA and CDR2 is YNFKEQ in the germline V gene. This CDR3 comprises 16 residues. V was trimmed by 0 bases and J by 2 bases, leaving 11 bases between them. CDR3 sequence: CASSQDGAVTYNEQFF. Here the CDR3 DNA reads TGTGCCAGCAGCCAAGATGGGGCGGTTACCTACAATGAGCAGTTCTTC.

CDR3 loop: CASTTDRGYYGYTF. DNA of the CDR3: TGTGCCAGCACTACTGACAGGGGCTACTATGGCTACACCTTC. The rearrangement joins TRBV28 to TRBJ1-2; 8 nucleotides agree with TRBD1. This CDR3 comprises 14 residues. The J segment lost 3 bases and the V segment lost 7 bases, leaving 7 bases of the junction unmatched. CDR1 MDHEN and CDR2 SYDVKM come from the germline V gene.

J is TRBJ2-5 and V is TRBV5-8; D call uncertain. Deletions cut 1 base from V and 4 bases from J, with 17 bases between. Looked up from germline, CDR1 is SGHTS and CDR2 is YDEGEE. The CDR3 is made up of 16 amino acids. CDR3: CASSLKPNFAGETQYF. In DNA, the CDR3 is TGTGCCAGCAGCTTGAAACCAAACTTTGCAGGAGAGACCCAGTACTTC.

The CDR3 DNA is TGTGCCAGCAGCCTAGACCGGACTAGCGGCCTGGGATACTTC. This translates into CASSLDRTSGLGYF. The J gene is TRBJ2-5, the V gene TRBV5-4; 10 bases are a match to TRBD2. Germline V gene data show CDR1 as SGHNT and CDR2 as YYREEE (reference sequence). This CDR3 is built from 14 residues. V gave up 4 bases and J gave up 14 bases; unmatched junction bases: 14.

The rearrangement joins TRBV19 to TRBJ1-1; 9 bases align to TRBD1. CDR1 and CDR2 from the germline V gene are LNHDA and SQIVND (reference sequence). The CDR3 loop spans 15 amino acids. V dropped 5 bases and J dropped 4; count of bases not matched to a gene: 8. The CDR3 is CASSPGQGVLTEAFF. The CDR3 DNA reads TGTGCCAGTAGTCCGGGACAGGGAGTACTCACTGAAGCTTTCTTT. The whole variable domain, remainder taken from reference TRBV19 and TRBJ1-1, is DGGITQSPKYLFRKEGQNVTLSCEQNLNHDAMYWYRQDPGQGLRLIYYSQIVNDFQKGDIAEGYSVSREKKESFPLTVTSAQKNPTAFYLCASSPGQGVLTEAFFGQGTRLTVV.

The chain combines TRBV10-3 with TRBJ2-2; a weak D match, TRBD2 (6 bases). In germline, CDR1 is ENHRY, CDR2 SYGVKD. Trimming cost V 3 bases and J 3 bases, with 11 bases left between them. CDR3 length equals 15 residues. The CDR3 nucleotides read TGTGCCATCAGTGAATCGACTAGTCACACCGGGGAGCTGTTTTTT. It encodes CAISESTSHTGELFF.

CDR3 loop: CASSPRDRAYEQYF. CDR3 coding DNA: TGTGCCAGCTCACCCCGAGACAGGGCCTACGAGCAGTACTTC. This chain connects TRBV18 to TRBJ2-7, with 7 bases identical to TRBD1. Germline V gene data show CDR1 as KGHSH and CDR2 as LQKENI. This CDR3 is 14 amino acids long. V lost 3 bases to trimming and J lost 2 bases; unmatched junction nucleotides: 4.

The rearrangement uses TRBV13 and TRBJ1-1; the match to TRBD1 covers 7 bases. V lost 1 base, J lost 10 bases, and 3 bases stayed unmatched. The germline V gene encodes CDR1 PRHDT and CDR2 FYEKMQ (reference sequence). The CDR3 consists of 12 residues. The CDR3 DNA reads TGTGCCAGCAGCTTAGAAGGGGGCGGAGCTTTCTTT. Translated: CASSLEGGGAFF.

The chain employs TRBV28 and TRBJ2-7; 7 nucleotides match TRBD1. CDR1 is MDHEN, CDR2 SYDVKM, per germline. Losses at the gene ends were 2 bases for V and 3 bases for J; bases not matched to a gene: 7. The CDR3 loop spans 15 amino acids. CDR3 nucleotides: TGTGCCAGCAGTTTAGGACGGACAGGCAGCTACGAGCAGTACTTC. Translating gives CASSLGRTGSYEQYF.

The chain recombines TRBV18 with TRBJ1-6; D unclear. This CDR3 spans 13 amino acids. Germline assignment: CDR1 KGHSH and CDR2 LQKENI. Trimming shortened V by 5 bases and J by 7 bases, and 9 bases separated the two germline ends. CDR3 residues: CASSSSENSPLHF. CDR3 coding DNA: TGTGCCAGCTCATCCTCCGAGAATTCACCCCTCCACTTT.

The CDR3 DNA is TGTGCCAGTAGTGGAAGTAGCGGGGGGGTGTGGGACATTCAGTACTTC. This translates into CASSGSSGGVWDIQYF. The chain couples TRBV19 to TRBJ2-4; 11 bases line up with TRBD2. V was pared by 5 bases and J by 8 bases, with 11 bases of the junction left unmatched. This CDR3 contains 16 residues. The germline CDR1 and CDR2 sequences are LNHDA and SQIVND (reference sequence). The full variable domain, its missing parts supplied by reference TRBV19 and TRBJ2-4, is DGGITQSPKYLFRKEGQNVTLSCEQNLNHDAMYWYRQDPGQGLRLIYYSQIVNDFQKGDIAEGYSVSREKKESFPLTVTSAQKNPTAFYLCASSGSSGGVWDIQYFGAGTRLSVL.

The DNA of the CDR3 is TGTGCCAGCTCACCAGGGGGGATCGGTCAGGGCTACACCTTC. Encoded protein: CASSPGGIGQGYTF. The V and J genes are TRBV18 and TRBJ1-2, with D perhaps matching TRBD1 (5 bases). The V gene lost 2 bases and the J gene lost 8 bases, with 15 bases spanning the gap. This CDR3 has 14 residues. From germline, CDR1 is KGHSH and CDR2 LQKENI. Using reference TRBV18 and TRBJ1-2 for the parts outside the CDR3, the full variable domain is NAGVMQNPRHLVRRRGQEARLRCSPMKGHSHVYWYRQLPEEGLKFMVYLQKENIIDESGMPKERFSAEFPKEGPSILRIQQVVRGDSAAYFCASSPGGIGQGYTFGSGTRLTVV.

As DNA, the CDR3 is TGCGCCAGCAGCTCTGACACCGGGGAGCTGTTTTTT. Protein product: CASSSDTGELFF. The chain links TRBV4-3 to TRBJ2-2, with D unresolved. V lost 5 bases to trimming and J lost 3 bases, with 4 bases between them. The germline gives CDR1 LGHNA, CDR2 YSLEER. This CDR3 contains 12 residues.

In DNA form, the CDR3 reads TGCGCCAGCAGCTGTTTTGGGACAGGGGGGAAAAAGGGGACTAGCGGGTACCCCGGGGAGCTGTTTTTT. It translates to CASSCFGTGGKKGTSGYPGELFF. The rearrangement uses TRBV5-1 and TRBJ2-2; weak D call: TRBD2 (12 bases). V was clipped by 3 bases and J by 6 bases, with 39 bases between them. The CDR3 consists of 23 residues. Germline lookup yields CDR1 SGHRS and CDR2 YFSETQ. Together with reference TRBV5-1 and TRBJ2-2, the CDR3 gives the full variable domain: KAGVTQTPRYLIKTRGQQVTLSCSPISGHRSVSWYQQTPGQGLQFLFEYFSETQRNKGNFPGRFSGRQFSNSRSEMNVSTLELGDSALYLCASSCFGTGGKKGTSGYPGELFFGEGSRLTVL.

The chain couples TRBV7-3 to TRBJ2-3; TRBD2 agrees at 7 bases. The junction had 5 bases not matched to a gene; V was cut back by 2 bases and J by 3 bases. Germline V gene data show CDR1 as SGHTA and CDR2 as FQGTGA. This CDR3 is built from 15 residues. The CDR3 loop reads CASSLGGVKTDTQYF. The CDR3 DNA reads TGTGCCAGCAGCTTAGGGGGGGTAAAGACAGATACGCAGTATTTT.

The chain has TRBV11-2 and TRBJ2-2; tentatively, D is TRBD2 (6 bases). The CDR3 loop spans 16 amino acids. Trimming stripped 2 bases from V and 1 base from J, with 11 bases between. Germline V gene lookup returns CDR1 SGHAT and CDR2 FQNNGV. CDR3 loop: CASSLNPGVNTGELFF. In nucleotides, the CDR3 is TGTGCCAGCAGCTTAAATCCGGGGGTGAACACCGGGGAGCTGTTTTTT.

Concerning this clone: The same CDR3 is also encoded by other DNA sequences in this sample. This chain links TRBV12-3 or TRBV12-4 with TRBJ2-2; D gene unclear. The CDR3 extends over 13 amino acids. The V end was cut by 1 base, the J end by 5 bases, with 5 bases between. The CDR3 spells CASSLGGTGELFF. Written as DNA, the CDR3 is TGTGCCAGCAGTTTAGGAGGAACCGGGGAGCTGTTTTTT.

This clone came up once. This chain connects TRBV29-1 to TRBJ2-1; weak D call: TRBD1 (5 bases). CDR1 and CDR2 from the germline V gene are SQVTM and ANQGSEA. This CDR3 is built from 15 residues. V was trimmed by 4 bases and J by 10 bases, leaving 23 bases between them. This chain's CDR3 is CSVVFPRRGIEEQFF. CDR3 sequence (DNA): TGCAGCGTTGTTTTCCCCCGTAGGGGAATCGAGGAGCAGTTCTTC.

J is TRBJ2-7 and V is TRBV28; 9 positions match TRBD2. The germline gives CDR1 MDHEN, CDR2 SYDVKM. V lost 3 bases, J lost 7 bases, and 7 bases stayed unmatched. The CDR3 loop spans 14 amino acids. The CDR3 DNA reads TGTGCCAGCAGTTTCGGGCGGCTAGCGGGAGAGCAGTACTTC. It encodes CASSFGRLAGEQYF.

This chain joins TRBV6-2 or TRBV6-3 and TRBJ1-1, with 8 nucleotides matching TRBD1. Trimming took 6 bases from V and 5 from J; bases not matched to a gene: 5. Germline CDR1 is MNHEY and CDR2 is SVGEGT. The CDR3 is 13 residues long. The CDR3 spells CASSLRQGTEAFF. CDR3 DNA: TGTGCCAGCAGCCTCAGACAGGGGACTGAAGCTTTCTTT.

The rearrangement links TRBV6-6 to TRBJ1-6, with TRBD1 matching over 7 bases. The V segment lost 4 bases and the J segment 6 bases; nucleotides outside the gene matches: 3. The CDR3 length is 14 residues. CDR1 and CDR2 (germline): MNHNY, SVGAGI (reference sequence). CDR3: CASSFPGGNSPLHF. The CDR3, as DNA: TGTGCCAGCAGTTTCCCAGGGGGTAATTCACCCCTCCACTTT.

The rearrangement joins TRBV30 to TRBJ2-2, with 14 bases matching TRBD2. This CDR3 contains 15 residues. Germline lookup yields CDR1 GTSNPN and CDR2 SVGIG (reference sequence). After removal of 5 bases from V and 8 bases from J, the junction contained 7 bases not matched to a gene. CDR3 coding DNA: TGTGCCTGGGCACCGGGACTAGCGGGAGCTGGGGAGCTGTTTTTT. Translated, it gives CAWAPGLAGAGELFF.

The V gene is TRBV3-1 (or the pseudogene TRBV3-2), the J gene TRBJ2-7, with TRBD1 identical over 7 bases. V was clipped by 0 bases and J by 2 bases; unmatched bases: 7. This CDR3 is 16 amino acids long. Germline V gene lookup returns CDR1 LGHDT and CDR2 YNNKEL (reference sequence). This CDR3 is CASSQDRDSSTYEQYF. The CDR3 nucleotides read TGTGCCAGCAGCCAAGATAGGGACAGTTCCACCTACGAGCAGTACTTC.

V and J are TRBV21-1 and TRBJ2-5; the DNA was not compared with TRBD1, the D call given in the table. TRBV21-1 is a listed pseudogene. The CDR3 loop spans 15 amino acids. For the CDR3, the DNA is TGTGCCAGCAGCAAGACGGGACAGGGTGTGGAGACCCAGTACTTC. Its translation: CASSKTGQGVETQYF.

The chain employs TRBV10-3 and TRBJ1-2; 10 nucleotides match TRBD1. The germline V gene encodes CDR1 ENHRY and CDR2 SYGVKD. The CDR3 contains 16 residues. Trimming took 3 bases from V and 6 from J; bases not matched to a gene: 10. The CDR3: CAISETRQGAFHGYTF. The CDR3, as DNA: TGTGCCATCAGTGAAACTCGACAGGGGGCTTTTCATGGCTACACCTTC.

CDR3 protein: CAISGTGGYNEQFF. CDR3 sequence (DNA): TGTGCCATCAGCGGGACAGGGGGCTACAATGAGCAGTTCTTC. The chain employs TRBV10-3 and TRBJ2-1, with TRBD1 identical over 11 bases. CDR3 length equals 14 residues. V trimming: 6 bases; J trimming: 3 bases; junction bases outside the gene matches: 1. The germline V gene has CDR1 ENHRY and CDR2 SYGVKD.